These 9 T cell receptor beta chains were sequenced from one sample in a study of blood T cell repertoires in COVID-19. Clones were read by immunoSEQ multiplex PCR, and TCRdb kept only the in-frame ones, dropping some. The sample has around 130,000 clones, about four fifths seen once. The sequencing input was peripheral blood. These receptors came from a man aged 35 to 55 with active or convalescent COVID-19.

The J gene is TRBJ2-1, the V gene TRBV7-2; 9 bases line up with TRBD2. V trimming: 1 base; J trimming: 6 bases; junction bases outside the gene matches: 4. This CDR3 is built from 15 residues. Germline loops: CDR1 SGHTA, CDR2 FQGNSA. The CDR3 DNA is TGTGCCAGCAGCTTAGTAGCGGGGGTCGGCAATGAGCAGTTCTTC. Translation: CASSLVAGVGNEQFF.

The table lists this clone with a count of one. The chain has TRBV5-6 and TRBJ2-7; 7 bases line up with TRBD2. The CDR3 runs to 15 residues. The germline CDR1 and CDR2 sequences are SGHDT and YYEEEE. The V and J ends lost 4 bases and 0 bases, in that order; junction bases with no gene match: 7. The CDR3, as DNA: TGTGCCAGCAGCCCCGGGGGGTTCGGCTCCTACGAGCAGTACTTC. This translates into CASSPGGFGSYEQYF.

The rearrangement joins TRBV5-1 to TRBJ2-1; 11 bases map to TRBD1. Germline CDR1 and CDR2: SGHRS and YFSETQ. The CDR3 totals 13 residues. After removal of 7 bases from V and 5 bases from J, the junction contained 2 bases not matched to a gene. The CDR3 region has the DNA TGCGCCAGCGGGACAGGGGGGAACAATGAGCAGTTCTTC. Translating gives CASGTGGNNEQFF.

Only a few counts were recorded for this clone. The chain uses TRBV3-1 (or the pseudogene TRBV3-2) and TRBJ2-7, with TRBD1 matching 9 bases. The CDR3 spans 14 residues. V was pared by 4 bases and J by 4 bases, with 5 bases of the junction left unmatched. In germline, CDR1 is LGHDT, CDR2 YNNKEL (reference sequence). The CDR3 loop reads CASSPRTGEYEQYF. CDR3 nucleotides: TGTGCCAGCAGCCCAAGGACAGGGGAATACGAGCAGTACTTC.

The genes are TRBV19 and TRBJ1-1, with D possibly being TRBD1 (6 bases). Trimming took 3 bases from V and 1 from J, leaving 18 bases between them. Germline CDR1 LNHDA, CDR2 SQIVND (reference sequence). The CDR3 is 17 amino acids. CDR3 loop: CASSIPRGSLKNTEAFF. The CDR3 DNA sequence: TGTGCCAGTAGTATCCCCAGGGGTTCCCTCAAGAACACTGAAGCTTTCTTT.

This chain connects TRBV5-1 to TRBJ2-5; D is uncertain. The CDR3 has 13 residues. With 0 bases removed from V and 4 bases from J, the gap between germline ends came to 7 bases. Germline CDR1 and CDR2: SGHRS and YFSETQ. The CDR3 nucleotides are TGCGCCAGCAGCTTGGGTAGCTCAGAGACCCAGTACTTC. It is translated as CASSLGSSETQYF.

This rearrangement joins TRBV10-3 to TRBJ2-1, with 10 bases matching TRBD2. Trimming took 0 bases from V and 9 from J; bases not matched to a gene: 14. Germline V lookup: CDR1 ENHRY, CDR2 SYGVKD. CDR3 length: 18 amino acids. As DNA, the CDR3 is TGTGCCATCAGTGAGTCCTCAGGGCTAGCGGGGGTTTTCGGTGAGCAGTTCTTC. It yields the protein CAISESSGLAGVFGEQFF.

The V and J genes are TRBV19 and TRBJ2-6, with 9 bases lining up with TRBD2. This CDR3 spans 17 amino acids. In germline, CDR1 is LNHDA, CDR2 SQIVND (reference sequence). V lost 5 bases to trimming and J lost 4 bases; unmatched junction nucleotides: 9. The CDR3 loop is CASSPTSGALGANVLTF. The CDR3 DNA is TGTGCCAGTAGTCCGACTAGCGGTGCCCTCGGGGCCAACGTCCTGACTTTC.

The V and J genes are TRBV3-1 (or the pseudogene TRBV3-2) and TRBJ1-2; perhaps TRBD1 as D (5 bases). Germline-derived CDR1 and CDR2 are LGHDT and YNNKEL (reference sequence). V was pared by 1 base and J by 5 bases, with 11 bases between. The CDR3 extends over 14 amino acids. The CDR3 loop is CASSQGQPLYGYTF. Written as DNA, the CDR3 is TGTGCCAGCAGCCAAGGACAGCCCTTGTATGGCTACACCTTC.